This T cell receptor beta chain was identified in a study of blood T cell repertoires in COVID-19. Participants were placed into cohorts based on the clinical history they reported. The CDR3 runs to 14 residues. Germline CDR1 reads SNHLY; CDR2 reads FYNNEI. Between the trimmed V and J ends, which lost 8 bases and 4 bases, there was a span of 17 bases. Generated by immunoSEQ multiplex PCR, the TCRdb table keeps only in-frame clones and is missing some. The sample includes 230,000 or so clones, approximately 84% of them seen just once. The sample consisted of PBMCs or T cells enriched from blood (not recorded which). The chain uses TRBV2 and TRBJ1-2; the D is unclear. This clonotype was sampled from a woman aged 45-65 years who had been exposed to COVID-19. The CDR3 is CASQNYLSGYGYTF. CDR3 bases: TGTGCCAGCCAAAACTACCTCAGTGGCTATGGCTACACCTTC. Based on the CDR3 plus reference TRBV2 and TRBJ1-2, the full variable domain is EPEVTQTPSHQVTQMGQEVILRCVPISNHLYFYWYRQILGQKVEFLVSFYNNEISEKSEIFDDQFSVERPDGSNFTLKIRSTKLEDSAMYFCASQNYLSGYGYTFGSGTRLTVV.